Listed below are T cell receptor beta chains from one sample, sequenced in a study of T cells after somatic rescue of genetic block. Using immunoSEQ multiplex PCR, the repertoire was profiled, and TCRdb retains in-frame clones only, with some absent. This sample carries 110,000 or so clones, just over 90% of them seen once, and the ten largest clones take around 1.5%. Sequencing was carried out using peripheral blood mononuclear cells (PBMCs). These receptors all stem from a woman younger than 30. Each CDR3 is given with its conserved first and last residue. The D gene is left open where the match is weak. Size tells how often a clone was seen (once, few, many) or the class of an expanded clone, and some rows leave it out.

TRBV27,TRBJ2-3,-,14,TRBD1,CASSRTGGTDTQYF,TGTGCCAGCAGCAGGACAGGGGGCACAGATACGCAGTATTTT
TRBV6-5,TRBJ2-7,-,12,TRBD1,CASSSPGGSQYF,TGTGCCAGCAGTTCGCCAGGGGGCTCACAGTACTTC
TRBV6-1,TRBJ1-6,few,13,-,CASRRVLGSPLHF,TGTGCCAGCCGGAGGGTATTGGGGTCACCCCTCCACTTT
TRBV28,TRBJ1-2,-,15,TRBD1,CASSLRGQGVGGYTF,TGTGCCAGCAGTTTACGGGGACAGGGGGTGGGTGGCTACACCTTC
TRBV4-3,TRBJ2-6,-,17,TRBD1,CASSQDEGQTGANVLTF,TGCGCCAGCAGCCAAGACGAGGGACAGACTGGGGCCAACGTCCTGACTTTC
TRBV7-9,TRBJ1-6,-,14,TRBD1,CASSQDRGRRSLHF,TGTGCCAGCAGCCAGGACAGGGGCAGACGGTCCCTCCACTTT
TRBV7-3,TRBJ2-5,-,14,-,CASSLGGGQETQYF,TGTGCCAGCAGCTTGGGAGGGGGGCAAGAGACCCAGTACTTC
TRBV7-2,TRBJ2-1,-,12,-,CASSLPGSEQFF,TGTGCCAGCAGCTTACCAGGGTCAGAGCAGTTCTTC
TRBV5-1,TRBJ1-1,-,15,-,CASSDTGRTDTEAFF,TGCGCCAGCAGCGATACCGGGAGAACCGACACTGAAGCTTTCTTT
TRBV9,TRBJ2-3,-,13,TRBD2,CASSQRGDDTQYF,TGTGCCAGCAGCCAGCGGGGGGACGATACGCAGTATTTT
TRBV6-1,TRBJ1-1,-,14,-,CASSEPLGGTEAFF,TGTGCCAGCAGTGAACCTTTAGGGGGCACTGAAGCTTTCTTT
TRBV11-2,TRBJ2-1,-,14,TRBD2,CASSLKLAGNEQFF,TGTGCCAGCAGCTTAAAGCTAGCGGGGAATGAGCAGTTCTTC
TRBV14,TRBJ1-5,once,13,-,CASSPGLDQPQHF,TGTGCCAGCAGCCCGGGACTTGATCAGCCCCAGCATTTT
TRBV13,TRBJ2-5,-,13,-,CASSQGTRETQYF,TGTGCCAGCAGCCAGGGGACCAGGGAGACCCAGTACTTC
TRBV6-4,TRBJ2-7,-,13,-,CASSVEGGYEQYF,TGTGCCAGCAGTGTGGAGGGGGGCTACGAGCAGTACTTC
TRBV18,TRBJ2-7,-,12,-,CASSPNAYEQYF,TGTGCCAGCTCACCAAACGCTTACGAGCAGTACTTC
TRBV5-6,TRBJ2-3,-,15,-,CASSPRGPGTDTQYF,TGTGCCAGCAGCCCGCGGGGGCCCGGCACAGATACGCAGTATTTT
TRBV2,TRBJ2-4,-,15,-,CASSESILAKNIQYF,TGTGCCAGCAGTGAAAGTATACTAGCCAAAAACATTCAGTACTTC
TRBV19,TRBJ2-7,-,14,-,CASSPAGGGYEQYF,TGTGCCAGTAGCCCCGCCGGGGGAGGCTACGAGCAGTACTTC
TRBV19,TRBJ2-7,-,13,-,CASSIRGRYEQYF,TGTGCCAGTAGTATTAGGGGGAGGTACGAGCAGTACTTC
TRBV25-1,TRBJ1-1,-,15,-,CASSEWGGTDTEAFF,TGTGCCAGCAGTGAATGGGGGGGGACCGACACTGAAGCTTTCTTT
TRBV4-2,TRBJ1-4,-,14,-,CASSQDLREEKLFF,TGTGCCAGCAGCCAAGATTTGAGGGAAGAAAAACTGTTTTTT
TRBV7-2,TRBJ2-1,-,13,-,CASSLGAPNEQFF,TGTGCCAGCAGCTTAGGGGCCCCCAATGAGCAGTTCTTC
TRBV6-5,TRBJ1-2,-,15,TRBD1,CASSYSGDSNYGYTF,TGTGCCAGCAGTTACTCGGGGGACAGTAACTATGGCTACACCTTC
TRBV27,TRBJ2-5,-,14,TRBD1,CASSLTGGRETQYF,TGTGCCAGCAGTTTAACAGGGGGGAGAGAGACCCAGTACTTC
TRBV18,TRBJ2-7,-,13,-,CASSPGQTYEQYF,TGTGCCAGCTCACCGGGCCAAACCTACGAGCAGTACTTC
TRBV7-6,TRBJ2-3,-,20,-,CASSLGGPTFKDIRTDTQYF,TGTGCCAGCAGCTTAGGGGGTCCAACCTTCAAAGATATCCGCACAGATACGCAGTATTTT
TRBV11-3,TRBJ2-1,-,16,TRBD2,CASSLRGLAGKDEQFF,TGTGCCAGCAGCTTAAGGGGACTAGCGGGGAAAGATGAGCAGTTCTTC
TRBV7-9,TRBJ2-5,-,18,-,CASSLADSPGLYQETQYF,TGTGCCAGCAGCTTAGCGGATAGCCCAGGACTGTACCAAGAGACCCAGTACTTC
TRBV18,TRBJ1-5,-,19,-,CASSPHPLALGWANQPQHF,TGTGCCAGCTCACCACACCCCCTGGCGCTAGGGTGGGCCAATCAGCCCCAGCATTTT
TRBV7-3,TRBJ1-1,once,17,TRBD1,CASSLTGALGVNTEAFF,TGTGCCAGCAGCTTGACAGGGGCGCTAGGGGTGAACACTGAAGCTTTCTTT
TRBV19,TRBJ2-5,-,16,-,CASSNPRGGARETQYF,TGTGCCAGTAGTAACCCCCGTGGGGGGGCGCGGGAGACCCAGTACTTC
TRBV2,TRBJ1-1,-,12,-,CASHREGTEAFF,TGTGCCAGCCACAGGGAGGGCACTGAAGCTTTCTTT
TRBV28,TRBJ1-3,-,15,-,CASSLDSYAGNTIYF,TGTGCCAGCAGTTTAGACAGTTACGCTGGAAACACCATATATTTT
TRBV6-5,TRBJ1-3,-,15,TRBD1,CASRRQGAVGNTIYF,TGTGCCAGCCGAAGGCAGGGGGCGGTTGGAAACACCATATATTTT
TRBV13,TRBJ2-3,-,15,TRBD2,CASSVSGGGTDTQYF,TGTGCCAGCAGCGTTAGCGGGGGCGGCACAGATACGCAGTATTTT
TRBV5-5,TRBJ1-2,-,17,-,CASSLERGRAALYGYTF,TGTGCCAGCAGCTTGGAGAGAGGGAGGGCTGCACTCTATGGCTACACCTTC
TRBV23-1,TRBJ2-3,-,14,-,CATSQGLYTDTQYF,TGCGCCACTTCGCAGGGGCTTTACACAGATACGCAGTATTTT
TRBV14,TRBJ1-6,-,12,-,CASTKGDSPLHF,TGTGCCAGCACCAAAGGGGATTCACCCCTCCACTTT
TRBV7-2,TRBJ1-3,-,15,-,CASGPEFRSGNTIYF,TGTGCCAGCGGACCTGAGTTTAGGTCTGGAAACACCATATATTTT
TRBV7-9,TRBJ2-7,-,15,-,CASSLDGTWALEQYF,TGTGCCAGCAGCTTAGACGGGACATGGGCTCTCGAGCAGTACTTC
TRBV11-2,TRBJ2-7,-,14,-,CASSLDREKGEQYF,TGTGCCAGCAGCTTAGATAGGGAGAAGGGCGAGCAGTACTTC
TRBV19,TRBJ2-7,once,16,TRBD1,CASSFQTGTGPNEQYF,TGTGCCAGTAGCTTCCAAACCGGGACAGGGCCCAACGAGCAGTACTTC
TRBV4-1,TRBJ2-2,-,15,-,CASSRGGANTGELFF,TGCGCCAGCAGCCGAGGGGGGGCGAACACCGGGGAGCTGTTTTTT
TRBV5-6,TRBJ1-2,-,14,-,CASRPDRPPYGYTF,TGTGCCAGCAGGCCGGACCGGCCGCCCTATGGCTACACCTTC
TRBV18,TRBJ2-3,-,14,-,CASSGGPHQDTQYF,TGTGCCAGCTCAGGGGGTCCGCACCAAGATACGCAGTATTTT
TRBV19,TRBJ1-1,-,12,-,CASFGQNTEAFF,TGTGCCAGTTTTGGACAGAACACTGAAGCTTTCTTT
TRBV6-5,TRBJ1-5,-,14,TRBD1,CASSYSTGDQPQHF,TGTGCCAGCAGTTACTCGACAGGGGATCAGCCCCAGCATTTT
TRBV27,TRBJ1-1,-,13,-,CASSFGHISEAFF,TGTGCCAGCAGTTTCGGACACATCTCTGAAGCTTTCTTT
TRBV6-5,TRBJ2-3,-,16,TRBD2,CASSYWRGSGTDTQYF,TGTGCCAGCAGTTACTGGCGGGGGTCAGGCACAGATACGCAGTATTTT
TRBV27,TRBJ1-2,-,14,TRBD1,CASSTGTGYPGYTF,TGTGCCAGCAGTACAGGGACAGGGTATCCTGGCTACACCTTC
TRBV29-1,TRBJ1-1,few,13,-,CSVEMARGSEAFF,TGCAGCGTTGAGATGGCTAGGGGATCTGAAGCTTTCTTT
TRBV10-3,TRBJ1-1,-,13,-,CAILQGANTEAFF,TGTGCCATTTTACAGGGAGCCAACACTGAAGCTTTCTTT
TRBV5-5,TRBJ1-1,-,14,-,CASSLRQMNTEAFF,TGTGCCAGCAGCTTGAGACAGATGAACACTGAAGCTTTCTTT
TRBV23-1,TRBJ1-6,-,14,-,CASSLLRRNSPLHF,TGCGCCAGCAGTCTCCTTCGACGGAATTCACCCCTCCACTTT
TRBV4-3,TRBJ2-5,once,16,-,CASSQDTGHLQETQYF,TGCGCCAGCAGCCAAGATACGGGGCATCTCCAAGAGACCCAGTACTTC
TRBV4-3,TRBJ1-4,-,18,-,CASSQEGLGRATNEKLFF,TGCGCCAGCAGCCAAGAAGGGCTGGGTCGGGCAACTAATGAAAAACTGTTTTTT
TRBV7-9,TRBJ1-1,-,14,-,CASSFNYMNTEAFF,TGTGCCAGCAGCTTTAATTATATGAACACTGAAGCTTTCTTT
TRBV7-2,TRBJ2-7,-,13,-,CASSSGPSYEQYF,TGTGCCAGCAGCTCCGGCCCTTCCTACGAGCAGTACTTC
TRBV30,TRBJ2-3,-,16,TRBD1,CAWGDDRDRGQDTQYF,TGTGCCTGGGGAGATGACCGGGACAGGGGGCAAGATACGCAGTATTTT